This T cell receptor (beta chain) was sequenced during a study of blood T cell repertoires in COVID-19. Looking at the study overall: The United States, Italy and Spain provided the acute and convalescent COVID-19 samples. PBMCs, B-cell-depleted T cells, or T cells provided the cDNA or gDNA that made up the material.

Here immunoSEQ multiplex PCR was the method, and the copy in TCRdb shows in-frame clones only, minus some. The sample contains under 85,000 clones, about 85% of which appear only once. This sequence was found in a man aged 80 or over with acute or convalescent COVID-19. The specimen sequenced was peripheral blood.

The CDR3 sequence is CASSLSGSSYNEQFF. In nucleotides, the CDR3 is TGTGCCAGCAGCCTTAGCGGGAGTTCCTACAATGAGCAGTTCTTC. The rearrangement links TRBV6-2 or TRBV6-3 to TRBJ2-1; 9 nucleotides match TRBD2. The V and J ends lost 6 bases and 1 base, in that order; junction bases with no gene match: 4. This CDR3 is built from 15 residues. Germline-derived CDR1 and CDR2 are MNHEY and SVGEGT.